This T cell receptor (beta chain) was captured in a study of shared clonotypes between healthy human individuals. Study-level points and caveats: Exclusively blood specimens were collected; tissue repertoires likely differ.

CDR1 and CDR2 (germline): KGHSH, LQKENI. The CDR3 is 13 residues long. J was trimmed by 2 bases and V by 8 bases; bases with no gene match: 2. TCRdb's copy holds only in-frame clones and misses some; the assay was immunoSEQ multiplex PCR. The sample carries 2 million to 2.5 million clones, 95% recorded once. CD45RA+ naive and CD45RA-negative memory subsets were separated from CD4+ cells. Concerning this clone itself: The antigen remains undetermined.

Specimen: naive CD4+ T cells sorted from blood. The subset here: CD45RA+ positively selected. The rearrangement uses TRBV18 and TRBJ2-3; TRBD2 matches at 9 bases. The clonotype originates from a man younger than 35 in good health. The DNA of the CDR3 is TGTGCCAGCCGCGGGGGGGTCACAGATACGCAGTATTTT. Protein: CASRGGVTDTQYF. Complete variable domain (other parts from reference TRBV18 and TRBJ2-3): NAGVMQNPRHLVRRRGQEARLRCSPMKGHSHVYWYRQLPEEGLKFMVYLQKENIIDESGMPKERFSAEFPKEGPSILRIQQVVRGDSAAYFCASRGGVTDTQYFGPGTRLTVL.